This TCR beta chain emerged from a study of shared clonotypes between healthy human individuals. Points from the study as a whole: Across a handful of donors, naive CD4 shared roughly 5%, naive CD8 more than 3%, memory CD4 roughly 2.4%, memory CD8 0.4% to 0.5%.

Naivety among CD8 cells was defined by CD45RO negativity and positive CCR7 selection, thereby excluding terminally differentiated effector memory CD45RA+ cells. Germline V lookup: CDR1 MDHEN, CDR2 SYDVKM. The ends were cut back, 5 bases at V and 2 bases at J, with 8 bases in the middle. There are 13 residues in the CDR3. Assay: immunoSEQ multiplex PCR; the TCRdb copy retains only in-frame clones and omits some. The sample records millions of clones, about 95% being singletons. Worth noting for this clone: Its specificity is not known.

Sequencing was done on a sample of naive CD8+ T cells sorted from blood. This TCR was sampled from a young man in good health. V and J are TRBV28 and TRBJ2-3; no definite D call. The CDR3 is CASSPLDTDTQYF. The CDR3 DNA reads TGTGCCAGCAGTCCCCTCGACACAGATACGCAGTATTTT. The whole variable domain, filled in from reference TRBV28 and TRBJ2-3, reads DVKVTQSSRYLVKRTGEKVFLECVQDMDHENMFWYRQDPGLGLRLIYFSYDVKMKEKGDIPEGYSVSREKKERFSLILESASTNQTSMYLCASSPLDTDTQYFGPGTRLTVL.